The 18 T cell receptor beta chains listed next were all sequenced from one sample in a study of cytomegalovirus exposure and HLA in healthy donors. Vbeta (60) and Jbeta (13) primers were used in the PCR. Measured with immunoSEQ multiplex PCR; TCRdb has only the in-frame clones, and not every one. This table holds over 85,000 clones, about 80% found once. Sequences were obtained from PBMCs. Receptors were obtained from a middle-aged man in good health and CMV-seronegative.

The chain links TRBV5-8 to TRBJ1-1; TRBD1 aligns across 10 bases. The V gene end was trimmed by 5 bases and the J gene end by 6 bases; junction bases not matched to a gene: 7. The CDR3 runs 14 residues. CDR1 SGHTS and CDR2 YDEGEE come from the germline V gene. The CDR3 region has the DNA TGTGCCAGCAGTAGCCGGGACAGGGGTCCTGAAGCTTTCTTT. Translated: CASSSRDRGPEAFF.

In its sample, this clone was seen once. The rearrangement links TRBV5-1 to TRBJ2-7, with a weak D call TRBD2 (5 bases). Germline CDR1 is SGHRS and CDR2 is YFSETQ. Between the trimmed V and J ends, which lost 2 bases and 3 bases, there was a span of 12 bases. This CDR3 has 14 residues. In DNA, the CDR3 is TGCGCCAGCAGCTTACGGGGAGAGTACTACGAGCAGTACTTC. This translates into CASSLRGEYYEQYF.

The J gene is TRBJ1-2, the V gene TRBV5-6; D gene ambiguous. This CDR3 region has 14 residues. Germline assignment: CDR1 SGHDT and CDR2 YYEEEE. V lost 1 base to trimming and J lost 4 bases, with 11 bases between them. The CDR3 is CASSLLGAGYGYTF. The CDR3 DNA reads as TGTGCCAGCAGCTTGCTTGGAGCGGGCTATGGCTACACCTTC.

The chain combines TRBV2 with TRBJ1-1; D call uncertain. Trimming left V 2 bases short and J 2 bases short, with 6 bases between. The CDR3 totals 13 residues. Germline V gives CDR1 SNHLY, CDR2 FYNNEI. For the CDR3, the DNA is TGTGCCAGCAGTGAAAGTCTAAACACTGAAGCTTTCTTT. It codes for CASSESLNTEAFF.

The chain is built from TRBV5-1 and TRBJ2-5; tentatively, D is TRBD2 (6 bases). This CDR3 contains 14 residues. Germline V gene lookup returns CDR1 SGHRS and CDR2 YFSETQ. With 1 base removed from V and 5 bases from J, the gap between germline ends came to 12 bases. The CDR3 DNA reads TGCGCCAGCAGCTTGTTCGGGGGTGAGGAGACCCAGTACTTC. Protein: CASSLFGGEETQYF.

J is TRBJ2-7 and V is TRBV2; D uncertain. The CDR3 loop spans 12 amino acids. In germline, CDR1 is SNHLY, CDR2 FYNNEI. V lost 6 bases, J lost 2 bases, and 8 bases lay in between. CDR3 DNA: TGTGCCAGCAGACAGAGTCCCTACGAGCAGTACTTC. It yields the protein CASRQSPYEQYF.

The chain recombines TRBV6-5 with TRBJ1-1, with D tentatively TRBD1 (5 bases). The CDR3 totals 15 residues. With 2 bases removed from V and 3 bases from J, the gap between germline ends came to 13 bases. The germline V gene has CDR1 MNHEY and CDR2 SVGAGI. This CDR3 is CASSYPSLGDTEAFF. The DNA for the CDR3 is TGTGCCAGCAGTTACCCCAGTTTAGGGGACACTGAAGCTTTCTTT.

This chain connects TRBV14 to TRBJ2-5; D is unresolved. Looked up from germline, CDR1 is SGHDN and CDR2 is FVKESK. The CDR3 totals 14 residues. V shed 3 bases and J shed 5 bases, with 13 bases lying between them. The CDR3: CASSHPSRLETQYF. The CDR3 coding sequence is TGTGCCAGCAGCCATCCGTCGCGGCTGGAGACCCAGTACTTC.

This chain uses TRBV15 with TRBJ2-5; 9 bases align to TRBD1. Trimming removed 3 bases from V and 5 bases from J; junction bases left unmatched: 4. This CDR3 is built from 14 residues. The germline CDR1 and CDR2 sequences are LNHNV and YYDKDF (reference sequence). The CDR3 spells CATSSGQGQETQYF. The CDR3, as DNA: TGTGCCACCAGCAGTGGACAGGGGCAGGAGACCCAGTACTTC.

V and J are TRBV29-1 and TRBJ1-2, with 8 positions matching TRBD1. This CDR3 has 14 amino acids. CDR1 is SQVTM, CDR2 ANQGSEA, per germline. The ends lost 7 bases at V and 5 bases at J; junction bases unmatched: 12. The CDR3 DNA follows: TGCAGCGCCTTTGACAGGGGCGATACTTATGGCTACACCTTC. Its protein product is CSAFDRGDTYGYTF. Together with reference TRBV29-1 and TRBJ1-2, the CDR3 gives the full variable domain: SAVISQKPSRDICQRGTSLTIQCQVDSQVTMMFWYRQQPGQSLTLIATANQGSEATYESGFVIDKFPISRPNLTFSTLTVSNMSPEDSSIYLCSAFDRGDTYGYTFGSGTRLTVV.

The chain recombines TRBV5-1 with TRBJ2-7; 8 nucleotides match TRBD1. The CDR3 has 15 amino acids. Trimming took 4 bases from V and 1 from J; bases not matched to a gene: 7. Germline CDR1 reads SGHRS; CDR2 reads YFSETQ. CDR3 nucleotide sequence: TGCGCCAGCAGCCGTGGACAGGGCGGATCCTACGAGCAGTACTTC. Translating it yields CASSRGQGGSYEQYF. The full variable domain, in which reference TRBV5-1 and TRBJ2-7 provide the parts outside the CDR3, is KAGVTQTPRYLIKTRGQQVTLSCSPISGHRSVSWYQQTPGQGLQFLFEYFSETQRNKGNFPGRFSGRQFSNSRSEMNVSTLELGDSALYLCASSRGQGGSYEQYFGPGTRLTVT.

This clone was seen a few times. CDR3 nucleotide sequence: TGTGCCAGCTCAGGGGAAAGGAACACTGAAGCTTTCTTT. Amino acid sequence: CASSGERNTEAFF. The rearrangement links TRBV6-1 to TRBJ1-1; D possibly corresponds to TRBD1 (6 bases). Germline V lookup: CDR1 MNHNS, CDR2 SASEGT. Trimming shortened V by 8 bases and J by 1 base, and 11 bases separated the two germline ends. CDR3 length equals 13 residues.

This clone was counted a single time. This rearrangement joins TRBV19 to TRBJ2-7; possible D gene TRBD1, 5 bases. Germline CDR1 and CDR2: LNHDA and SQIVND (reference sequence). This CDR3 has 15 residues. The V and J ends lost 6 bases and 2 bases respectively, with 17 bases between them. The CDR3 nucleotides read TGTGCCAGTAGATCCACAGGAGTGGTACCCTACGAGCAGTACTTC. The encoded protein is CASRSTGVVPYEQYF.

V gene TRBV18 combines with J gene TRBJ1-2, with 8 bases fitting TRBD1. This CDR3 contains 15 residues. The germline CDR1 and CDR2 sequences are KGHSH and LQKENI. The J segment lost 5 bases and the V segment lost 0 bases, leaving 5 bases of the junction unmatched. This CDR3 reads CASSPPHRGTYGYTF. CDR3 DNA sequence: TGTGCCAGCTCACCACCCCACAGGGGGACTTATGGCTACACCTTC.

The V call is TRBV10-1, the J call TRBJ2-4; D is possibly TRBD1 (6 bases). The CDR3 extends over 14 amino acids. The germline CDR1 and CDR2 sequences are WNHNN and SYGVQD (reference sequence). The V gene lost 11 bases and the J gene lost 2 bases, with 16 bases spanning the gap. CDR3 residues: CASFTGIPKNIQYF. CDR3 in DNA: TGCGCCTCTTTTACAGGGATTCCCAAAAACATTCAGTACTTC.

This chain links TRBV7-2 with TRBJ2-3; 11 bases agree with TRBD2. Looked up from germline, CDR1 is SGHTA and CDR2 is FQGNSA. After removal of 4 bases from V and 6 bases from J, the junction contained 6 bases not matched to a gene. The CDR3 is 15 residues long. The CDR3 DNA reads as TGTGCCAGCAGCTCACTAGCGGGGGTGGCGGATACGCAGTATTTT. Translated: CASSSLAGVADTQYF. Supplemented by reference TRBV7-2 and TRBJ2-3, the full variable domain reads GAGVSQSPSNKVTEKGKDVELRCDPISGHTALYWYRQSLGQGLEFLIYFQGNSAPDKSGLPSDRFSAERTGGSVSTLTIQRTQQEDSAVYLCASSSLAGVADTQYFGPGTRLTVL.

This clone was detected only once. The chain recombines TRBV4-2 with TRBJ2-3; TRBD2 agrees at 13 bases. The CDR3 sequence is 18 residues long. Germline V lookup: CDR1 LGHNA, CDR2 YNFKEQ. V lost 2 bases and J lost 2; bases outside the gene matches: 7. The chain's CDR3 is CASSQRLAGGYPTDTQYF. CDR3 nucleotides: TGTGCCAGCAGCCAAAGACTAGCGGGGGGCTACCCCACAGATACGCAGTATTTT.

In DNA form, the CDR3 reads TGCGCCAGCAGCTTGGGCGGTGGCTACAATGAGCAGTTCTTC. This sequence encodes CASSLGGGYNEQFF. The V and J genes are TRBV5-1 and TRBJ2-1; unclear D gene. CDR3 length: 14 amino acids. V was trimmed by 0 bases and J by 3 bases, leaving 7 bases between them. Germline V gene data show CDR1 as SGHRS and CDR2 as YFSETQ.